This is a list of T cell receptor beta chains from one sample in a study of shared clonotypes between healthy human individuals. Assay: immunoSEQ multiplex PCR; the TCRdb copy retains only in-frame clones and omits some. The sample consists of 300,000 to 350,000 clones, around four fifths of them appearing once. The sequenced sample was memory CD4+ T cells sorted from blood. The receptors derive from a man aged 25-45 years in good health. CDR3s include the opening cysteine and the closing phenylalanine or tryptophan. The order of the fields is V gene, J gene, CDR3 protein.

>TRBV5-8|TRBJ2-5
CASSFIWTGRTNLQETQYF
>TRBV11-2|TRBJ1-3
CASSAQTVFTGNTIYF
>TRBV4-2|TRBJ2-7
CASSQANRVLSYEQYF
>TRBV28|TRBJ2-7
CASSPPTDPSYEQYF
>TRBV11-2|TRBJ2-7
CASSSLAGRRSPDYEQYF
>TRBV7-9|TRBJ2-2
CASSLYVGRVGDGELFF
>TRBV5-1|TRBJ2-1
CASSNGTSLNRQFF
>TRBV11-1|TRBJ2-7
CASSSRKTGTLSYEQYF
>TRBV5-4|TRBJ2-3
CASSRAGGTSRAQYF
>TRBV19|TRBJ2-3
CASSIGDGAGTQYF
>TRBV7-2|TRBJ2-3
CASSLRQGLLAGRTDTQYF
>TRBV5-4|TRBJ1-1
CASSLGGVNTEAFF
>TRBV7-2|TRBJ2-5
CASSLGLAVKETQYF
>TRBV10-2|TRBJ1-2
CASSPKDRSYGYTF
>TRBV11-3|TRBJ2-2
CASSSAWGQGPGELFF
>TRBV13|TRBJ1-1
CASSSANFGGINTEAFF
>TRBV7-3|TRBJ2-1
CASSSRLAGHNEQFF
>TRBV6-6|TRBJ1-2
CASSYSVGQGPRGYTF
>TRBV28|TRBJ2-4
CASSSSSGRKQNIQYF
>TRBV5-6|TRBJ2-1
CASSFGPTGGNEQFF
>TRBV28|TRBJ2-7
CASSLLGTGPYEQYF
>TRBV30|TRBJ2-2
CAWSARLVGQGYTGELFF